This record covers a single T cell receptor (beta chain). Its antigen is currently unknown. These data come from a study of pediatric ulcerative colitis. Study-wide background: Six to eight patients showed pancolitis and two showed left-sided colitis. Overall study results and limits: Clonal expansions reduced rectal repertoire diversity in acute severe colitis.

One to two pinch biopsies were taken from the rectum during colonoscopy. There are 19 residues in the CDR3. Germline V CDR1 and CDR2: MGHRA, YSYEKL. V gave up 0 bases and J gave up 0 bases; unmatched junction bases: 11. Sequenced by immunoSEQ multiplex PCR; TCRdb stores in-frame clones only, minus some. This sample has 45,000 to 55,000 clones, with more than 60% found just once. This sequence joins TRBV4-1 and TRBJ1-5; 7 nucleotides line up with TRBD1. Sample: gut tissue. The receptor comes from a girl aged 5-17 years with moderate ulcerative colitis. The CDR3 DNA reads TGCGCCAGCAGCCAAGAGGCCGGGACAGTAACATATAGCAATCAGCCCCAGCATTTT. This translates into CASSQEAGTVTYSNQPQHF.